These T cell receptor beta chains were read from a single sample in a study of CD8+CD57+ T cells in acquired aplastic anemia. TCRdb re-analysed the reads in MiXCR, keeping a single row per CDR3 protein. The sample has roughly 200,000 distinct CDR3 sequences, about 59% seen once. The specimen was sorted CD4+, CD8+, or CD8+CD57+ T cells (not recorded which) from PBMCs. These receptors were taken from a human donor in good health. Each CDR3 is given with its conserved first and last residue. A D gene is named only where the DNA matches it firmly. Rows may omit the clone size; those that give it use once, few, many or a size class.

j_call | v_call | clone_size | d_call | cdr3_nt | cdr3_aa
TRBJ2-7 | TRBV25-1 | NA | NA | TGTGCCAGCAGTTACTTCACGAACTACGAGCAGTACTTC | CASSYFTNYEQYF
TRBJ2-3 | TRBV9 | once | NA | TGTGCCAGCAGCGTAGGAGGTCAGGACACAGATACGCAGTATTTT | CASSVGGQDTDTQYF
TRBJ2-3 | TRBV24-1 | NA | NA | TGTGCCACCAGTGATAGGGACGGGAGTGGCACAGATACGCAGTATTTT | CATSDRDGSGTDTQYF
TRBJ2-5 | TRBV7-3 | NA | TRBD2 | TGTGCCAGCAGCTTCCAGCGGGGGGGCGGAGAGACCCAGTACTTC | CASSFQRGGGETQYF
TRBJ2-7 | TRBV19 | NA | NA | TGTGCCAGTAGTATAGAGGGGACAAGGTACGAGCAGTACTTC | CASSIEGTRYEQYF
TRBJ2-3 | TRBV7-8 | once | NA | TGTGCCAGCAGCCCCCCTACTTCCCGGCGGCCCACAGATACGCAGTATTTT | CASSPPTSRRPTDTQYF
TRBJ2-6 | TRBV25-1 | NA | NA | TGTGCCAGCAGCCCTTATAACAGGAACTCTGGGGCCAACGTCCGGACTTTC | CASSPYNRNSGANVRTF
TRBJ1-2 | TRBV15 | once | NA | TGTGCCACCAGCTCCCGCAGGGATTTTTCGAATGGCTACACCTTC | CATSSRRDFSNGYTF
TRBJ1-3 | TRBV2 | many | NA | TGTGCCAGCAGTGAATTGGTTGTCTCTGGAAACACCATATATTTT | CASSELVVSGNTIYF
TRBJ2-3 | TRBV5-8 | NA | NA | TGCGCCAGCAGCTCCGACCCTCATTCGGATACGCAGTATTTT | CASSSDPHSDTQYF
TRBJ1-1 | TRBV27 | NA | NA | TGTGCCAGCAGTTTAGACCCGAACACTGAAGCTTTCTTT | CASSLDPNTEAFF
TRBJ2-1 | TRBV29-1 | many | NA | TGCAGCGCCCCCGTCGGGGTAATCTACAATGAGCAGTTCTTC | CSAPVGVIYNEQFF
TRBJ1-4 | TRBV5-4 | NA | NA | TGTGCCAGCAGCTCGAGGACAGTCACTAATGAAAAACTGTTTTTT | CASSSRTVTNEKLFF
TRBJ2-3 | TRBV12-3/TRBV12-4 | NA | NA | TGTGCCAGCAGTTTAGCTAGCAGGGTCACAGATACGCAGTATTTT | CASSLASRVTDTQYF
TRBJ1-2 | TRBV7-8 | NA | NA | TGTGCCAGCAGCTTAGCGAGGGGGAGTGAAGCTGGCTACACCTTC | CASSLARGSEAGYTF
TRBJ2-1 | TRBV30 | NA | NA | TGTGCCTGGAGTGGATCCGGTTACAATGAGCAGTTCTTC | CAWSGSGYNEQFF
TRBJ2-2 | TRBV7-6 | NA | NA | TGTGCCAGCAGCTTAGCTTTAGGTTCCACCGGGGAGCTGTTTTTT | CASSLALGSTGELFF
TRBJ2-5 | TRBV10-3 | NA | NA | TGTGCCATCAGTGAGGGAGAGTCGCAAGAGACCCAGTACTTC | CAISEGESQETQYF
TRBJ1-6 | TRBV6-6 | NA | TRBD1 | TGTGCCGGAAAGGGACAGGGATATAATTCACCCCTCCACTTT | CAGKGQGYNSPLHF
TRBJ2-1 | TRBV11-2 | many | NA | TGTGCCAGCAGCTTAGTTGTGCAGGGGAGGGGTGAGCAGTTCTTC | CASSLVVQGRGEQFF
TRBJ2-7 | TRBV5-1 | NA | TRBD1 | TGCGCCAGCAGCTTCCAGGGGGCTTCGGGTGAGCAGTACTTC | CASSFQGASGEQYF
TRBJ2-1 | TRBV19 | many | NA | TGTGCCAGTAGTCAATCCACCCCACCTCACAATGAGCAGTTCTTC | CASSQSTPPHNEQFF
TRBJ2-2 | TRBV7-6 | NA | TRBD2 | TGTGCCAGCAGCGCCTTGGTCGGGGGGGCCGGGGAGCTGTTTTTT | CASSALVGGAGELFF
TRBJ2-1 | TRBV15 | NA | NA | TGTGCCACCAGCAGAGATAACGGTTTTACTGAGCAGTTCTTC | CATSRDNGFTEQFF
TRBJ2-7 | TRBV15 | NA | NA | TGTGCCACCAGCAGCCCGGGACTGCCCTACGAGCAGTACTTC | CATSSPGLPYEQYF
TRBJ2-3 | TRBV6-2/TRBV6-3 | NA | TRBD2 | TGTGCCAGCAGTTATAGCGGGACCCTGAAAACAGATACGCAGTATTTT | CASSYSGTLKTDTQYF
TRBJ2-1 | TRBV19 | NA | NA | TGTGCCAGTAGTATCTCACTTCAAGCGTACAATGAGCAGTTCTTC | CASSISLQAYNEQFF
TRBJ2-5 | TRBV4-1 | NA | NA | TGCGCCAGCAGCCAGGGCGGATCGACTGGACAAGAGACCCAGTACTTC | CASSQGGSTGQETQYF
TRBJ1-6 | TRBV7-3 | NA | TRBD1 | TGTGCCAGCAGCACCGCGACAGGGGGCCTCTATAATTCACCCCTCCACTTT | CASSTATGGLYNSPLHF
TRBJ2-1 | TRBV25-1 | NA | TRBD2 | TGTGCCAGCAGTGGGGACCTGGGGTTCCGGACTAGCGGGACCAATGAGCAGTTCTTC | CASSGDLGFRTSGTNEQFF
TRBJ2-3 | TRBV6-5 | many | TRBD2 | TGTGCCAGCAGTAAACTAGCGGGAGGGGTGGGAGATACGCAGTATTTT | CASSKLAGGVGDTQYF
TRBJ2-3 | TRBV19 | NA | TRBD2 | TGTGCCAGTAGTATCACCGGGGGGGCAGATACGCAGTATTTT | CASSITGGADTQYF
TRBJ2-7 | TRBV2 | NA | NA | TGTGCCAGCAGTGTGGCAGTACTAGTACCTTACGAGCAGTACTTC | CASSVAVLVPYEQYF
TRBJ2-7 | TRBV3-1 | many | TRBD1 | TGTGCCAGCAGCCAAGATCCGGGACAGGGGAACGAGCAGTACTTC | CASSQDPGQGNEQYF
TRBJ2-7 | TRBV19 | NA | TRBD1 | TGTGCCAGTAGCCTCGCCTGGACAGGGAAAAACGAGCAGTACTTC | CASSLAWTGKNEQYF
TRBJ1-6 | TRBV5-6 | few | TRBD1 | TGTGCCATCAGGACGGGACAGGGTGATTCACCCCTCCACTTT | CAIRTGQGDSPLHF
TRBJ1-1 | TRBV12-3/TRBV12-4 | NA | NA | TGTGCCAGCAGTTCTCCGTCAGCACCTTTCTTT | CASSSPSAPFF
TRBJ2-5 | TRBV20-1 | NA | NA | TGCAGTGCTAGAGCCCCGGGGTACCAAGAGACCCAGTACTTC | CSARAPGYQETQYF
TRBJ2-7 | TRBV12-3/TRBV12-4 | NA | NA | TGTGCCAGCAGCGTACAGGGTATCCACGAGCAGTACTTC | CASSVQGIHEQYF
TRBJ2-7 | TRBV15 | few | TRBD1 | TGTGCCACCAGCAGAGACTTCCCGGGACAGGGACCTTACGAGCAGTACTTC | CATSRDFPGQGPYEQYF
TRBJ1-2 | TRBV19 | NA | NA | TGTGCCAGTTTCAATACTAACTATGGCTACACCTTC | CASFNTNYGYTF
TRBJ2-7 | TRBV19 | NA | NA | TGTGCCAGTAGCTTAGGAACGGCCTACGATCAGTACTTC | CASSLGTAYDQYF